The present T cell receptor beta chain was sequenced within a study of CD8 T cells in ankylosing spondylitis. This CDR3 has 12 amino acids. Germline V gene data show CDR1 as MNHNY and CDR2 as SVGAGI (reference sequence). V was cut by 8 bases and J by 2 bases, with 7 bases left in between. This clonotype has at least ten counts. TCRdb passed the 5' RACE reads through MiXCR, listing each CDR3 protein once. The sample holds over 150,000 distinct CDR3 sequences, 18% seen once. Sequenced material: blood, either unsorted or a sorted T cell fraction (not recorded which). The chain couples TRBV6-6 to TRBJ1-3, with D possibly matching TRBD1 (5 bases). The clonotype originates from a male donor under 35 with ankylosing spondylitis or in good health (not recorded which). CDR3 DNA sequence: TGTGCCAGCCGGGACCCTGGAAACACCATATATTTT. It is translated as CASRDPGNTIYF.